Following are 31 T cell receptor beta chains from one sample sequenced in a study of shared clonotypes between healthy human individuals. The table came from immunoSEQ multiplex PCR; TCRdb's copy has only in-frame clones and leaves some out. The table has under 2,500,000 clones, roughly 95% seen once. What was sequenced was naive CD4+ T cells sorted from blood. Specified subset: CD45RA+ positively selected. Source of these receptors: a man aged 18 to 30 in good health.

The rearrangement uses TRBV28 and TRBJ2-7, with TRBD1 matching over 8 bases. Germline CDR1 is MDHEN and CDR2 is SYDVKM. The CDR3 covers 14 residues. Trimming cost V 6 bases and J 2 bases; bases outside gene matches: 6. As DNA, the CDR3 is TGTGCCAGCAGCCGCGACAGGGGACCCTACGAGCAGTACTTC. Amino acids: CASSRDRGPYEQYF.

The V call is TRBV5-6, the J call TRBJ2-5; no reliable D call. This CDR3 contains 14 residues. Germline V gives CDR1 SGHDT, CDR2 YYEEEE. The germline V and J ends were trimmed by 4 bases and 0 bases, with 10 bases remaining between them. The CDR3 loop reads CASSPLDDQETQYF. The CDR3 DNA sequence: TGTGCCAGCAGCCCTTTAGACGACCAAGAGACCCAGTACTTC.

The chain joins TRBV10-1 to TRBJ2-1; tentative D call: TRBD1 (6 bases). Germline V lookup: CDR1 WNHNN, CDR2 SYGVQD (reference sequence). This CDR3 is built from 14 residues. V was pared by 6 bases and J by 0 bases, with 9 bases between. The CDR3 reads CASSRGISYNEQFF. Here the CDR3 DNA reads TGCGCCAGCAGCAGGGGCATCTCCTACAATGAGCAGTTCTTC.

As for this clone: An end of the junction does not agree with germline; a read error may underlie this. The chain links TRBV4-1 to TRBJ2-7, with TRBD2 identical over 8 bases. CDR1 MGHRA and CDR2 YSYEKL come from the germline V gene. CDR3 length: 15 amino acids. In DNA, the CDR3 is TGCGCCAGCAGCTCCCTCGGGGGGGGAGGATCCCCCAAATTCTTC. It is translated as CASSSLGGGGSPKFF.

The rearrangement uses TRBV7-2 and TRBJ2-2, with no clear D. V dropped 4 bases and J dropped 2 bases, with 14 bases sitting between them. This CDR3 is 16 amino acids long. From germline, CDR1 is SGHTA and CDR2 FQGNSA. The CDR3 DNA reads as TGTGCCAGCAGCTCTTATATAGGGCTTAACACCGGGGAGCTGTTTTTT. It specifies CASSSYIGLNTGELFF.

Only one count was recorded for this clone. This chain uses TRBV5-6 with TRBJ1-2; D is perhaps TRBD1 (6 bases). This CDR3 region has 14 residues. The V end lost 5 bases, the J end lost 2 bases, and 13 bases lay between the germline ends. Germline CDR1 reads SGHDT; CDR2 reads YYEEEE. DNA of the CDR3: TGTGCCAGCAGGCAATTAGGGGGAAACTATGGCTACACCTTC. Its protein product is CASRQLGGNYGYTF.

The rearrangement uses TRBV2 and TRBJ2-3; D gene ambiguous. Germline values: CDR1 SNHLY, CDR2 FYNNEI. V lost 3 bases to trimming and J lost 1 base, with 8 bases between them. This CDR3 has 14 amino acids. The CDR3 protein is CASSELRRTDTQYF. The CDR3 DNA reads as TGTGCCAGCAGTGAGCTCCGACGCACAGATACGCAGTATTTT. Full variable domain (outside the CDR3, taken from reference TRBV2 and TRBJ2-3): EPEVTQTPSHQVTQMGQEVILRCVPISNHLYFYWYRQILGQKVEFLVSFYNNEISEKSEIFDDQFSVERPDGSNFTLKIRSTKLEDSAMYFCASSELRRTDTQYFGPGTRLTVL.

The chain uses TRBV19 and TRBJ2-6; D call uncertain. Looked up from germline, CDR1 is LNHDA and CDR2 is SQIVND (reference sequence). The V end was cut by 10 bases, the J end by 4 bases, with 17 bases between. The CDR3 is 15 residues long. The CDR3 loop is CATQFSLAGANVLTF. For the CDR3, the DNA is TGTGCCACCCAGTTTTCATTAGCAGGGGCCAACGTCCTGACTTTC.

Details on this clone: Other nucleotide sequences in the sample specify the same CDR3. V gene TRBV30 combines with J gene TRBJ2-7; 10 bases match TRBD1. In germline, CDR1 is GTSNPN, CDR2 SVGIG (reference sequence). Trimming at V came to 2 bases and at J to 3 bases, leaving 4 bases not matched to a gene. There are 14 residues in the CDR3. CDR3: CAWSRDRGNYEQYF. For the CDR3, the DNA is TGTGCCTGGAGTAGGGACAGGGGTAACTACGAGCAGTACTTC.

The chain links TRBV4-3 to TRBJ2-1; D gene ambiguous. Trimming left V 1 base short and J 7 bases short, with 11 bases between. The CDR3 extends over 14 amino acids. Germline V gene lookup returns CDR1 LGHNA and CDR2 YSLEER. In nucleotides, the CDR3 is TGCGCCAGCAGCCAAGGGTCGATGGGGAATGAGCAGTTCTTC. This encodes CASSQGSMGNEQFF.

The sample holds a few counts of this clone. The sample holds other DNA sequences that translate to the same CDR3. This rearrangement joins TRBV2 to TRBJ2-7; TRBD1 aligns across 7 bases. Losses at the gene ends were 4 bases for V and 3 bases for J; bases not matched to a gene: 0. CDR3 length: 12 residues. Germline V gene sequence: CDR1 SNHLY, CDR2 FYNNEI. CDR3 nucleotide sequence: TGTGCCAGCAGTGGACAGGGCTACGAGCAGTACTTC. Residues: CASSGQGYEQYF.

This clone turned up a few times. At the DNA level, this CDR3 is encoded by other sequences in the same sample as well. The chain carries TRBV27 and TRBJ1-5; 7 bases map to TRBD1. This CDR3 has 14 residues. Germline V gene lookup returns CDR1 MNHEY and CDR2 SMNVEV (reference sequence). Trimming took 3 bases from V and 1 from J; bases not matched to a gene: 0. Here the CDR3 reads CASSLGQSNQPQHF. Here the CDR3 DNA reads TGTGCCAGCAGTTTGGGACAGAGCAATCAGCCCCAGCATTTT.

The genes are TRBV2 and TRBJ2-7, with D perhaps TRBD1 (5 bases). This CDR3 has 14 residues. The germline V gene has CDR1 SNHLY and CDR2 FYNNEI. Deletions cut 3 bases from V and 4 bases from J, with 13 bases between. The CDR3 reads CASSDKTVRYEQYF. The CDR3 bases are TGTGCCAGCAGTGACAAGACAGTCCGGTACGAGCAGTACTTC.

The chain couples TRBV6-5 to TRBJ1-4; TRBD1 aligns across 7 bases. The V segment lost 5 bases and the J segment 4 bases; nucleotides outside the gene matches: 4. Per germline, CDR1 MNHEY and CDR2 SVGAGI. This CDR3 is 14 amino acids long. CDR3 sequence: CASSKGQNNEKLFF. The CDR3 coding sequence is TGTGCCAGCAGTAAGGGACAGAATAATGAAAAACTGTTTTTT.

CDR3: CASSPGLVYEQYF. The CDR3 bases are TGTGCCAGCAGCCCCGGACTAGTATACGAGCAGTACTTC. This rearrangement joins TRBV7-2 to TRBJ2-7; 7 positions match TRBD2. V was pared by 5 bases and J by 4 bases, with 5 bases of the junction left unmatched. CDR3 size: 13 residues. Germline CDR1 is SGHTA and CDR2 is FQGNSA.

The CDR3 is CASSQELLAGAYEQYF. DNA of the CDR3: TGCGCCAGCAGCCAAGAACTACTAGCGGGAGCCTACGAGCAGTACTTC. The J gene is TRBJ2-7, the V gene TRBV4-3, with 11 bases matching TRBD2. The J segment lost 2 bases and the V segment lost 0 bases, leaving 3 bases of the junction unmatched. This CDR3 has 16 residues. Germline V CDR1 and CDR2: LGHNA, YSLEER.

The sample holds a few counts of this clone. The gene calls are TRBV7-9 and TRBJ1-2, with D uncertain. V was cut by 5 bases and J by 4 bases, with 8 bases left in between. In germline, CDR1 is SEHNR, CDR2 FQNEAQ (reference sequence). The CDR3 is 12 amino acids. The DNA for the CDR3 is TGTGCCAGCAGCCAGGAGGGCTATGGCTACACCTTC. As protein: CASSQEGYGYTF.

The chain has TRBV10-1 and TRBJ1-4, with no clear D. Germline V gene data show CDR1 as WNHNN and CDR2 as SYGVQD (reference sequence). The V gene lost 8 bases and the J gene lost 7 bases, with 17 bases spanning the gap. This CDR3 is 14 amino acids long. The CDR3 nucleotides are TGCGCCAGCCCAGCACCAAAACGGGTTGAAAAACTGTTTTTT. Translating gives CASPAPKRVEKLFF.

V and J are TRBV5-6 and TRBJ2-7; the D is unclear. CDR3 length: 14 amino acids. Germline lookup yields CDR1 SGHDT and CDR2 YYEEEE. The V end was cut by 2 bases, the J end by 3 bases, with 12 bases between. CDR3 nucleotide sequence: TGTGCCAGCAGCTTATTTCGGAGAATCTACGAGCAGTACTTC. It translates to CASSLFRRIYEQYF.

This sequence joins TRBV28 and TRBJ1-5; a possible D gene is TRBD1 (6 bases). The CDR3 is 12 amino acids. V was shortened by 7 bases and J by 11 bases, with 15 bases between the two germline ends. CDR1 MDHEN and CDR2 SYDVKM come from the germline V gene. CDR3 nucleotides: TGTGCCAGCACCCCAGGGGTCATGGCCCAGCATTTT. The encoded protein is CASTPGVMAQHF.

The chain is built from TRBV19 and TRBJ1-3, with 9 bases lining up with TRBD1. V gave up 5 bases and J gave up 9 bases; unmatched junction bases: 5. From germline, CDR1 is LNHDA and CDR2 SQIVND (reference sequence). This CDR3 contains 13 residues. The CDR3 DNA follows: TGTGCCAGTAGTCTCGGACAGGGGAGCACCATATATTTT. As protein: CASSLGQGSTIYF.

The rearrangement links TRBV6-1 to TRBJ2-4; TRBD1 aligns across 8 bases. Germline-derived CDR1 and CDR2 are MNHNS and SASEGT. V lost 0 bases to trimming and J lost 3 bases; unmatched junction nucleotides: 1. This CDR3 has 15 residues. CDR3 bases: TGTGCCAGCAGTGAAGCCGACAGGGGCAAAAACATTCAGTACTTC. It specifies CASSEADRGKNIQYF.

The V gene is TRBV7-2, the J gene TRBJ2-2; no clear D. The CDR3 covers 12 residues. Germline V gene lookup returns CDR1 SGHTA and CDR2 FQGNSA. Trimming cost V 1 base and J 7 bases, with 4 bases left between them. The chain's CDR3 is CASSLDLGELFF. The CDR3 nucleotides read TGTGCCAGCAGCTTAGATCTCGGGGAGCTGTTTTTT.

This chain joins TRBV6-1 and TRBJ1-6; TRBD1 matches at 7 bases. In germline, CDR1 is MNHNS, CDR2 SASEGT. The V and J ends lost 3 bases and 6 bases, in that order; junction bases with no gene match: 8. The CDR3 loop spans 16 amino acids. The CDR3 spells CASSDLWDRANSPLHF. Here the CDR3 DNA reads TGTGCCAGCAGTGACCTTTGGGACAGAGCTAATTCACCCCTCCACTTT.

The genes are TRBV10-3 and TRBJ2-7; unclear D gene. CDR3 length equals 14 residues. CDR1 and CDR2 (germline): ENHRY, SYGVKD. Trimming cost V 3 bases and J 1 base, with 10 bases left between them. The CDR3 DNA sequence: TGTGCCATCAGTGAAGGTCAGATATCCTACGAGCAGTACTTC. Encoded protein: CAISEGQISYEQYF.

The rearrangement links TRBV5-5 to TRBJ1-6, with D possibly matching TRBD1 (6 bases). The CDR3 spans 17 residues. The V gene lost 4 bases and the J gene lost 0 bases, with 14 bases spanning the gap. The germline gives CDR1 SGHKS, CDR2 YYEKEE (reference sequence). In DNA, the CDR3 is TGTGCCAGCAGCAGTGGGACACCGAGCTCCTATAATTCACCCCTCCACTTT. Amino acid sequence: CASSSGTPSSYNSPLHF.

The chain uses TRBV29-1 and TRBJ1-1, with D tentatively TRBD1 (5 bases). This CDR3 contains 15 residues. Germline loops: CDR1 SQVTM, CDR2 ANQGSEA. Trimming cost V 4 bases and J 3 bases, with 18 bases left between them. The CDR3 here is CSVGGPGGIDTEAFF. The CDR3 region has the DNA TGCAGCGTTGGCGGACCGGGGGGTATTGACACTGAAGCTTTCTTT.

Points on this clone: The same CDR3 is also encoded by other DNA sequences in this sample. The chain is built from TRBV7-6 and TRBJ1-1, with no clear D. Per the germline V gene, CDR1 is SGHVS and CDR2 is FNYEAQ. V was pared by 1 base and J by 0 bases, with 6 bases between. This CDR3 is built from 14 residues. The CDR3 protein is CASSLGQMNTEAFF. CDR3 bases: TGTGCCAGCAGCTTAGGACAAATGAACACTGAAGCTTTCTTT.

The chain employs TRBV11-2 and TRBJ1-6; 7 bases agree with TRBD1. Per the germline V gene, CDR1 is SGHAT and CDR2 is FQNNGV. The CDR3 has 17 amino acids. Trimming took 1 base from V and 5 from J; bases not matched to a gene: 8. The CDR3 DNA follows: TGTGCCAGCAGCTTAGTCGGCAGGGGGAAGGATAATTCACCCCTCCACTTT. Translation gives CASSLVGRGKDNSPLHF.

The chain couples TRBV2 to TRBJ1-2; a possible D gene is TRBD1 (5 bases). This CDR3 contains 14 residues. From germline, CDR1 is SNHLY and CDR2 FYNNEI. Deletions cut 4 bases from V and 4 bases from J, with 13 bases between. The chain's CDR3 is CASSANRGGYGYTF. CDR3 sequence (DNA): TGTGCCAGCAGTGCTAATAGGGGAGGCTATGGCTACACCTTC.

The rearrangement uses TRBV27 and TRBJ2-3; 8 bases map to TRBD2. Germline V gives CDR1 MNHEY, CDR2 SMNVEV (reference sequence). V gave up 6 bases and J gave up 5 bases; unmatched junction bases: 16. This CDR3 comprises 17 residues. As DNA, the CDR3 is TGTGCCAGCAGCAAGTCCCCGGTGGGACTAGATAAAGATACGCAGTATTTT. Protein: CASSKSPVGLDKDTQYF.